The source of this T cell receptor beta chain is a study of shared clonotypes between healthy human individuals. TCRdb's copy holds only in-frame clones and misses some; the assay was immunoSEQ multiplex PCR. The table shows about 510,000 clones, with 75% to 85% occurring only once. This CDR3 spans 16 amino acids. Germline V CDR1 and CDR2: LGHNA, YSLEER. The V gene end was trimmed by 4 bases and the J gene end by 5 bases; junction bases not matched to a gene: 10. This clone was recorded once. The sequence was collected from a middle-aged woman in good health. Some clones in this sample may be carry-over from other donors' samples. The V call is TRBV4-3, the J call TRBJ2-5; TRBD2 matches at 10 bases. Source material: PBMCs. The CDR3 is CASSRLGAGGGETQYF. The CDR3 nucleotides are TGCGCCAGCAGCCGTTTGGGAGCGGGAGGGGGGGAGACCCAGTACTTC.